This T cell receptor (beta chain) comes out of a study of tissue T cells after allogeneic stem cell transplantation. Time point described: mouse harvest day 14 after allogeneic transplant. Each mouse received 10^7 T-cell-depleted marrow cells plus 10^6 splenic CD5+ T cells by tail vein. This mouse GVHD model was MHC-mismatched B6 to BALB/c, profiled day 7 or 14. Germline lookup yields CDR1 SNHLY and CDR2 FYNGKV (reference sequence). The CDR3 sequence is 13 residues long. With V trimmed by 3 bases and J by 6 bases, 2 bases remained unmatched. Whole-study results and caveats: TCR repertoires tracked anatomic similarity, regardless of disease or transplant status.

The table came from immunoSEQ multiplex PCR; TCRdb's copy has only in-frame clones and leaves some out. The sample has more than 6,000 clones; around 34% are singletons. Turning to this clone: The antigen is not known. Genes and germline are mouse. The read ends 1 residue early relative to the CDR3; the germline J gene fills the gap.

Specimen: skin. This receptor was taken from a female BALB/c mouse given C57BL/6 T cells with graft-versus-host disease after an allogeneic hematopoietic cell transplant. The chain uses TRBV3 and TRBJ2-5, with 8 bases identical to TRBD2. CDR3 bases read: TGTGCCAGCAGCTTGAACTGGGGGGACACCCAGTAC. This codes for CASSLNWGDTQY. The whole CDR3 protein is CASSLNWGDTQYF.